One and the same sample provided the 18 T cell receptor beta chains below, sequenced in a study of shared clonotypes between healthy human individuals. Only CD45RO-negative cells positively selected for CCR7 counted as naive CD8 cells, so terminally differentiated effector memory CD45RA+ cells were excluded. Repertoires were generated with immunoSEQ multiplex PCR, while TCRdb's copy carries only in-frame clones and drops some. The repertoire holds about 2,200,000 clones, more than 85% seen once, with roughly 1.8% in the top ten. Sequenced material: naive CD8+ T cells from PBMCs. The receptor set was obtained from a man between 18 and 29 years old in good health. Some clones in this sample may be carry-over from other donors' samples.

The J gene is TRBJ1-2, the V gene TRBV19, with 9 bases that match TRBD1. Germline CDR1 LNHDA, CDR2 SQIVND (reference sequence). The CDR3 extends over 13 amino acids. J lost 8 bases, V lost 3 bases, and 4 bases had no gene match. This CDR3 is CASSIGDRDGYTF. The CDR3 bases are TGTGCCAGTAGTATCGGGGACAGGGACGGCTACACCTTC.

The gene calls are TRBV10-1 and TRBJ1-1; the D gene is possibly TRBD1 (6 bases). The germline V gene has CDR1 WNHNN and CDR2 SYGVQD (reference sequence). The CDR3 is made up of 14 amino acids. V dropped 2 bases and J dropped 7 bases, with 14 bases sitting between them. CDR3 in amino acids: CASSEPGDGHEAFF. The CDR3 DNA reads TGCGCCAGCAGTGAGCCAGGGGACGGGCATGAAGCTTTCTTT.

The V and J genes are TRBV27 and TRBJ2-7; no clear D. CDR1 is MNHEY, CDR2 SMNVEV, per germline (reference sequence). The V gene lost 1 base and the J gene lost 2 bases, with 6 bases spanning the gap. The CDR3 consists of 13 residues. The CDR3 reads CASSLLQTYEQYF. CDR3 DNA sequence: TGTGCCAGCAGTTTATTACAAACCTACGAGCAGTACTTC.

The rearrangement uses TRBV7-6 and TRBJ1-1; weak D call: TRBD1 (6 bases). V lost 1 base to trimming and J lost 3 bases, with 18 bases between them. CDR1 is SGHVS, CDR2 FNYEAQ, per germline. The CDR3 contains 17 residues. The CDR3 is CASSLGVGGPSDTEAFF. The CDR3 DNA reads TGTGCCAGCAGCTTAGGGGTTGGGGGCCCGTCGGACACTGAAGCTTTCTTT.

This chain links TRBV6-1 with TRBJ2-1; D may correspond to TRBD1 or TRBD2 (6 bases each). V was shortened by 9 bases and J by 8 bases, with 8 bases between the two germline ends. CDR1 MNHNS and CDR2 SASEGT come from the germline V gene. This CDR3 is 10 amino acids long. The CDR3 coding sequence is TGTGCCAGTCGGGGGCATGAGCAGTTCTTC. It translates to CASRGHEQFF.

Of note for this clone: Other DNA sequences in this sample translate to the same CDR3. This chain connects TRBV30 to TRBJ1-6; no reliable D call. Trimming stripped 3 bases from V and 7 bases from J, with 4 bases between. Per the germline V gene, CDR1 is GTSNPN and CDR2 is SVGIG (reference sequence). The CDR3 totals 11 residues. The DNA for the CDR3 is TGTGCCTGGAGCGAAAATTCACCCCTCCACTTT. It specifies CAWSENSPLHF. Looking up the rest from reference TRBV30 and TRBJ1-6 gives the full variable domain: SQTIHQWPATLVQPVGSPLSLECTVEGTSNPNLYWYRQAAGRGLQLLFYSVGIGQISSEVPQNLSASRPQDRQFILSSKKLLLSDSGFYLCAWSENSPLHFGNGTRLTVT.

The chain is built from TRBV27 and TRBJ1-5; TRBD1 is a possible D gene (5 bases). This CDR3 contains 16 residues. Per germline, CDR1 MNHEY and CDR2 SMNVEV (reference sequence). V lost 6 bases and J lost 0, with 15 bases in between. This chain's CDR3 is CASRPRGVISNQPQHF. The CDR3 region has the DNA TGTGCCAGCAGACCTAGGGGAGTGATTAGCAATCAGCCCCAGCATTTT.

The chain combines TRBV27 with TRBJ2-7; the D gene is possibly TRBD2 (5 bases). The CDR3 totals 13 residues. V shed 6 bases and J shed 0 bases, with 9 bases lying between them. Looked up from germline, CDR1 is MNHEY and CDR2 is SMNVEV (reference sequence). CDR3 bases: TGTGCCAGCAGGGAGGTCAGCTCCTACGAGCAGTACTTC. The encoded protein is CASREVSSYEQYF.

The genes are TRBV27 and TRBJ1-4; 11 bases are shared with TRBD1. The germline CDR1 and CDR2 sequences are MNHEY and SMNVEV (reference sequence). V was clipped by 5 bases and J by 6 bases; unmatched bases: 11. This CDR3 is 17 amino acids long. CDR3 region: CASSRGQGARGDEKLFF. CDR3 nucleotide sequence: TGTGCCAGCAGTCGAGGACAGGGGGCGCGAGGAGATGAAAAACTGTTTTTT.

The CDR3, as DNA: TGTGCCAGCAGCCCCAAACTGGCCTTGGTCAAGGTTAATGAAAAACTGTTTTTT. This codes for CASSPKLALVKVNEKLFF. The genes are TRBV7-9 and TRBJ1-4, with D unresolved. The CDR3 consists of 18 residues. Germline V gene lookup returns CDR1 SEHNR and CDR2 FQNEAQ (reference sequence). The V and J ends lost 5 bases and 4 bases respectively, with 23 bases between them.

The rearrangement links TRBV7-9 to TRBJ2-7, with D tentatively TRBD2 (6 bases). This CDR3 is 16 amino acids long. CDR1 and CDR2 from the germline V gene are SEHNR and FQNEAQ (reference sequence). Trimming took 3 bases from V and 4 from J, leaving 19 bases between them. The CDR3, as DNA: TGTGCCAGCAGCTTCTCCCTCCGGGAGCCCAGTTACGAGCAGTACTTC. This encodes CASSFSLREPSYEQYF.

With regard to this clone: Distinct nucleotide sequences in the sample also encode this CDR3. The V and J genes are TRBV7-2 and TRBJ2-5, with D unresolved. CDR1 and CDR2 from the germline V gene are SGHTA and FQGNSA. Trimming cost V 5 bases and J 2 bases, with 6 bases left between them. The CDR3 loop spans 12 amino acids. CDR3 bases: TGTGCCAGCAGCCCGAGACAAGAGACCCAGTACTTC. This sequence encodes CASSPRQETQYF. The complete variable domain, with remaining parts taken from reference TRBV7-2 and TRBJ2-5, reads GAGVSQSPSNKVTEKGKDVELRCDPISGHTALYWYRQSLGQGLEFLIYFQGNSAPDKSGLPSDRFSAERTGGSVSTLTIQRTQQEDSAVYLCASSPRQETQYFGPGTRLLVL.

This clone was recorded once. Here the CDR3 DNA reads TGTGCCAGCAGTTTGGTCAGTACCTACGAGCAGTACTTC. Translated: CASSLVSTYEQYF. This chain uses TRBV28 with TRBJ2-7; D unresolved. Germline assignment: CDR1 MDHEN and CDR2 SYDVKM. V shed 3 bases and J shed 2 bases, with 8 bases lying between them. The CDR3 extends over 13 amino acids.

This sequence joins TRBV7-8 and TRBJ2-7; 7 nucleotides align to TRBD2. The J segment lost 2 bases and the V segment lost 1 base, leaving 2 bases of the junction unmatched. Germline V lookup: CDR1 SGHVS, CDR2 FQNEAQ. CDR3 length equals 14 residues. CDR3 protein: CASSLVGLAYEQYF. Here the CDR3 DNA reads TGTGCCAGCAGCTTAGTCGGACTAGCCTACGAGCAGTACTTC.

The table lists this clone with a count of one. The V call is TRBV6-1, the J call TRBJ2-3; the D gene is possibly TRBD1 (6 bases). The CDR3 consists of 14 residues. CDR1 and CDR2 from the germline V gene are MNHNS and SASEGT. V lost 4 bases and J 4 bases, leaving 12 bases between the germline ends. The DNA of the CDR3 is TGTGCCAGCAGTGGTAGCAGGGGTCCAGATACGCAGTATTTT. The encoded protein is CASSGSRGPDTQYF.

The genes are TRBV27 and TRBJ2-2; possibly TRBD2 for D (6 bases). CDR1 is MNHEY, CDR2 SMNVEV, per germline (reference sequence). This CDR3 spans 15 amino acids. V was clipped by 5 bases and J by 3 bases, with 13 bases between them. In DNA form, the CDR3 reads TGTGCCAGCAGTCCACCGACTAGACACACCGGGGAGCTGTTTTTT. Its translation is CASSPPTRHTGELFF.

The chain links TRBV4-3 to TRBJ2-3, with 9 nucleotides matching TRBD2. With V trimmed by 1 base and J by 0 bases, 5 bases remained unmatched. The CDR3 consists of 17 residues. CDR1 is LGHNA and CDR2 is YSLEER in the germline V gene. CDR3 DNA sequence: TGCGCCAGCAGCCAAGTCCGGCGGGAGGGTAGCACAGATACGCAGTATTTT. Its protein is CASSQVRREGSTDTQYF.

A few counts support this clone. This may arise from a read error, as a much more abundant clone is one base away. Within the sample, other DNA sequences also encode this same CDR3. The chain is built from TRBV7-2 and TRBJ1-5, with D hard to call. CDR3 length: 12 amino acids. Deletions cut 1 base from V and 2 bases from J, with 0 bases between. Germline CDR1 is SGHTA and CDR2 is FQGNSA. The CDR3 region has the DNA TGTGCCAGCAGCTTAGGCAATCAGCCCCAGCATTTT. Translating it yields CASSLGNQPQHF.